Listed below are T cell receptor beta chains from one sample, sequenced in a study of Ad26.COV2.S vaccination and SARS-CoV-2 variants. TCRdb's table, derived via immunoSEQ multiplex PCR, lists solely in-frame clones and lacks some. The table lists 350,000 to 550,000 clones, nearly 90% of them singletons. The sample here was peripheral blood, taken in a trial of Ad26.COV2.S vaccine versus placebo. The receptor source for this set is a person between 18 and 65 years old who received the Ad26.COV2.S COVID-19 vaccine or a placebo. Each CDR3 is given with its conserved first and last residue. D genes are given only for firm matches. The size of a clone is reported for some rows only, either as once, few or many, or as a class for expanded clones.

D gene,V gene,clone size,J gene,CDR3 DNA,CDR3 protein
.,TRBV25-1,.,TRBJ1-1,TGTGCCAGCAGAGGGGGCACTGAAGCTTTCTTT,CASRGGTEAFF
TRBD2,TRBV5-6,.,TRBJ2-5,TGTGCCAGCAGCTCCCCGGCGGGGGGCGTGGAGACCCAGTACTTC,CASSSPAGGVETQYF
.,TRBV18,.,TRBJ2-1,TGTGCCAGCTCACCACCTCTGGACACATACAATGAGCAGTTCTTC,CASSPPLDTYNEQFF
.,TRBV10-3,.,TRBJ1-1,TGTGCCATCAGTGAGTCGAACAGGGAGGACACTGAAGCTTTCTTT,CAISESNREDTEAFF
TRBD1,TRBV30,once,TRBJ2-7,TGTGCCTCCCGGACAGGGGGTTACTACGAGCAGTACTTC,CASRTGGYYEQYF
.,TRBV9,.,TRBJ2-1,TGTGCCAGCAGCTCCGGTCAGCCCAATGAGCAGTTCTTC,CASSSGQPNEQFF
.,TRBV5-1,.,TRBJ1-5,TGCGCCAGCAGCTTCGAAGGTAATCAGCCCCAGCATTTT,CASSFEGNQPQHF
.,TRBV10-3,once,TRBJ2-3,TGTGCCATCAGTGTACCCGGGACCACAGATACGCAGTATTTT,CAISVPGTTDTQYF
.,TRBV10-3,.,TRBJ1-2,TGTGCCATCAGTCAAGGACAAGGGGGTGGCTATGGCTACACCTTC,CAISQGQGGGYGYTF
TRBD1,TRBV9,.,TRBJ1-5,TGTGCCAGCAGCGCCGACAGGGCCCTGGGGCCCCAGCATTTT,CASSADRALGPQHF
.,TRBV5-1,.,TRBJ2-6,TGCGCCAGCAGCTTGGCGTCTCGACTCCTCTCCCTGGGGGCCAACGTCCTGACTTTC,CASSLASRLLSLGANVLTF
.,TRBV18,.,TRBJ1-1,TGTGCCAGCTCACCACCGTGGTCCGAGGCTGAAGCTTTCTTT,CASSPPWSEAEAFF
.,TRBV7-9,.,TRBJ1-4,TGTGCCAGCAGCTTCGTACAGGGTCAAGAAAAACTGTTTTTT,CASSFVQGQEKLFF
.,TRBV28,.,TRBJ2-2,TGTGCCAGCAGTTCCGGGTCCGGGGAGCTGTTTTTT,CASSSGSGELFF
.,TRBV5-1,.,TRBJ2-1,TGCGCCAGCAGCCAAAAACCCCTAACCGCACCGGCCTACAATGAGCAGTTCTTC,CASSQKPLTAPAYNEQFF
.,TRBV20-1,.,TRBJ1-5,TGCAGTGCTAGTACCAGCCTCAATCAGCCCCAGCATTTT,CSASTSLNQPQHF
.,TRBV29-1,once,TRBJ1-1,TGCAGCGTTGGAGGGTTGGCTGAAGCTTTCTTT,CSVGGLAEAFF
TRBD1,TRBV5-5,.,TRBJ1-1,TGTGCCAGCAGCGCGGGGACAGCCCGGGGAACTGAAGCTTTCTTT,CASSAGTARGTEAFF
.,TRBV7-9,few,TRBJ1-4,TGTGCCAGCAGCCGGGGAGAACCGGGAAAACTGTTTTTT,CASSRGEPGKLFF
.,TRBV2,.,TRBJ2-3,TGTGCCAGCAAAAGGGGGACCCACAACACAGATACGCAGTATTTT,CASKRGTHNTDTQYF
.,TRBV5-1,once,TRBJ2-2,TGCGCCAGCTCCCAGGGGTCCGGGGAGCTGTTTTTT,CASSQGSGELFF
.,TRBV13,.,TRBJ2-1,TGTGCCAGCAGCTATGAAGGGGCCCCCCTATACAATGAGCAGTTCTTC,CASSYEGAPLYNEQFF
.,TRBV5-1,.,TRBJ2-6,TGCGCCAGCAGCCGCCAGGAGAGCTCTGGGGCCAACGTCCTGACTTTC,CASSRQESSGANVLTF
.,TRBV27,.,TRBJ2-7,TGTGCCAGCAGAACGGTGGCAGCGACCCTCTACGAGCAGTACTTC,CASRTVAATLYEQYF
.,TRBV21-1,.,TRBJ2-1,TGTGCCAGCAGCCGTAGCGGAGGTGCCAATGAGCAGTTCTTC,CASSRSGGANEQFF
TRBD1,TRBV18,.,TRBJ1-4,TGTGCCAGCTCACCGGACAGGGTCGATGAAAAACTGTTTTTT,CASSPDRVDEKLFF
.,TRBV7-3,.,TRBJ2-1,TGTGCCAGCAGCGCGACGCCCCAGGACAATGAGCAGTTCTTC,CASSATPQDNEQFF
.,TRBV12-3/TRBV12-4,.,TRBJ2-1,TGTGCCAGCAGTTTGGGGTGGGAGCAGTTCTTC,CASSLGWEQFF
.,TRBV9,few,TRBJ1-2,TGTGCCAGCAGCGGAGACGGGTGGTACTATGGCTACACCTTC,CASSGDGWYYGYTF
.,TRBV5-1,.,TRBJ2-5,TGCGCCAGCAGCTTGGAGTGGCACAGACTGGAGACCCAGTACTTC,CASSLEWHRLETQYF
.,TRBV5-1,.,TRBJ1-1,TGCGCCAGCAGGGAGCCTAACGGTGAAGCTTTCTTT,CASREPNGEAFF
.,TRBV19,once,TRBJ1-1,TGTGCCAGTAGTATCAATGGGAACACTGAAGCTTTCTTT,CASSINGNTEAFF
TRBD1,TRBV11-2,.,TRBJ1-1,TGTGCCAGCAGCTTAGAGACAGGGGGCTACACTGAAGCTTTCTTT,CASSLETGGYTEAFF
TRBD1,TRBV28,.,TRBJ1-4,TGTGCCAGCAGACCGGGACAGCGGGCAGAAAAACTGTTTTTT,CASRPGQRAEKLFF
.,TRBV7-9,few,TRBJ1-6,TGTGCCAGCAGCCCCCAACCGGGACAAAATTCACCCCTCCACTTT,CASSPQPGQNSPLHF
.,TRBV3-1/TRBV3-2,.,TRBJ2-7,TGTGCCAGCAGCCAAGATTGGGCCGGGGAATACGAGCAGTACTTC,CASSQDWAGEYEQYF
.,TRBV12-1,.,TRBJ2-1,TGTGCCAGCAGCTTTACTAGGCGGGGGGACAATGAGCAGTTCTTC,CASSFTRRGDNEQFF
TRBD1,TRBV28,.,TRBJ1-5,TGTGCCAGCAGTTCGGGATTTTGGGACAGGGTAAAGCCCCAGCATTTT,CASSSGFWDRVKPQHF
.,TRBV5-1,.,TRBJ2-7,TGCGCCAGCAGCTCTCGAGACCTGACTAGTCCCCCCTACGAGCAGTACTTC,CASSSRDLTSPPYEQYF
.,TRBV13,.,TRBJ2-2,TGTGCCAGCAGCTTAGCATTACAGGAGGCGAACACCGGGGAGCTGTTTTTT,CASSLALQEANTGELFF
TRBD2,TRBV5-6,.,TRBJ2-7,TGTGCCAGCAGCTTCGTCGGCGGGGGGCCGATTAAGCAGTACTTC,CASSFVGGGPIKQYF
.,TRBV9,.,TRBJ2-4,TGTGCCAGCAGCGTAGGGGTCAAGACCATTCAGTACTTC,CASSVGVKTIQYF
.,TRBV20-1,.,TRBJ1-2,TGCAGTGCCCACGGGCCTTCACGCTACACCTTC,CSAHGPSRYTF
.,TRBV2,.,TRBJ2-6,TGTGCCAGCACTGAATCTGGGGCCAACGTCCTGACTTTC,CASTESGANVLTF
.,TRBV29-1,.,TRBJ1-2,TGCAGTGACTCTCAGGGGATAAACTATGGCTACACCTTC,CSDSQGINYGYTF